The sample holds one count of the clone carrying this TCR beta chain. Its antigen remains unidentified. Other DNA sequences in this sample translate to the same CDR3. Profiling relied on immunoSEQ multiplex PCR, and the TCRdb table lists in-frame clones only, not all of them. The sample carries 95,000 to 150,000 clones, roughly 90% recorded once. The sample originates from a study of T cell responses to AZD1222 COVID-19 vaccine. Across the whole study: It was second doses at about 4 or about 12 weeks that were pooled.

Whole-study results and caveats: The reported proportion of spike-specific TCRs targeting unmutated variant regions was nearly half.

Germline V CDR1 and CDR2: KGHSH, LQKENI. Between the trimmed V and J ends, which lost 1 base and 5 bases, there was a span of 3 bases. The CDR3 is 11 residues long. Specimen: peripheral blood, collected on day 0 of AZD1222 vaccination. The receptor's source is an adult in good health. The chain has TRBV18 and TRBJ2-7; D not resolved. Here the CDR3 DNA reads TGTGCCAGCTCACCACAGGACGAGCAGTACTTC. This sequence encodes CASSPQDEQYF. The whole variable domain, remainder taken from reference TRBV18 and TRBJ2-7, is NAGVMQNPRHLVRRRGQEARLRCSPMKGHSHVYWYRQLPEEGLKFMVYLQKENIIDESGMPKERFSAEFPKEGPSILRIQQVVRGDSAAYFCASSPQDEQYFGPGTRLTVT.